This TCR beta chain was captured by sequencing in a study of CXCR3-negative and CXCR3-positive naive CD8 T cells. General observations from the study: CXCR3-expressing naive cells carried TRB CDR3s more hydrophobic than those of CXCR3-negative naive cells. Memory CD8+ cells showed much lower diversity, while both naive subsets were comparably high. Partial loss of CXCR3 expression followed cryopreservation; most assays used fresh PBMCs.

The CDR3 sequence is 19 residues long. In regard to this clonotype: Its matching antigen is unknown.

Carrying UMI labels, the TRB cDNA libraries were prepared through 5' RACE. TCRdb re-analyzed the 5' RACE reads; it lists each CDR3 protein once, without DNA. This sample's clone table lists about 130,000 distinct CDR3 sequences. This rearrangement joins TRBV21-1 to TRBJ2-2; the TCRdb D gene call, TRBD2, has no DNA to confirm it. TRBV21-1 is listed as a pseudogene. The sample was naive CXCR3+ CD8+ T cells from blood. Noted subset: CD45RO-CCR7+CD27+CD95- naive CD8+ T cells expressing CXCR3 (TNR3+). This clonotype originated in a human donor in good health. Some clones in this sample may be carry-over from other donors' samples. The CDR3 spells CASSIFPGLAGEGTGELFF.